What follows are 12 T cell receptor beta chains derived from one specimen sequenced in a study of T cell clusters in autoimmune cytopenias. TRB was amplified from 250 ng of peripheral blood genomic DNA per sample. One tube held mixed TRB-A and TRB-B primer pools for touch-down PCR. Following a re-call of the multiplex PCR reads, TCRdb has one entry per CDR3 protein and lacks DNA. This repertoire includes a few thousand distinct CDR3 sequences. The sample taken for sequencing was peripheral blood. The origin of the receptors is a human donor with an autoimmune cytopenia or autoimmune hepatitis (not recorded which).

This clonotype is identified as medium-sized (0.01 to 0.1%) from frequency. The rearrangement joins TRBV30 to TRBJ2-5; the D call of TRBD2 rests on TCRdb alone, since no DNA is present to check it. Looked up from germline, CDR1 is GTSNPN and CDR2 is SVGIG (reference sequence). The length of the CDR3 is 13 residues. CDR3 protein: CAWGGTFQETQYF.

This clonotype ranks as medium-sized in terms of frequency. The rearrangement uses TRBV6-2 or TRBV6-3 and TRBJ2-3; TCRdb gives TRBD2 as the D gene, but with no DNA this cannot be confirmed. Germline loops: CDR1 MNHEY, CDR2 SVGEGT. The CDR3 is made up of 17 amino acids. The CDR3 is CASSYLGGGDFADTQYF.

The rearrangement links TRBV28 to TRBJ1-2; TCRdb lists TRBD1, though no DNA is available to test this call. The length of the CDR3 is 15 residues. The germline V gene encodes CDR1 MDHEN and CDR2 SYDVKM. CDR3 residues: CASSLWLSGVDGYTF.

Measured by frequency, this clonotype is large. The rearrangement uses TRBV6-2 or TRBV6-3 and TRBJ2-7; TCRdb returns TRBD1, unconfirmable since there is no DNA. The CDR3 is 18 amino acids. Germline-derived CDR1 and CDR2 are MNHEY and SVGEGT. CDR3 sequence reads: CASSYDGKGGAKTYEQYF.

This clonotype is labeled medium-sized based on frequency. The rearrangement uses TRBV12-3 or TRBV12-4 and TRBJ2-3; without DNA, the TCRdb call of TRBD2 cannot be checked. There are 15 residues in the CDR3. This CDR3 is CASSATSEGTDTQYF.

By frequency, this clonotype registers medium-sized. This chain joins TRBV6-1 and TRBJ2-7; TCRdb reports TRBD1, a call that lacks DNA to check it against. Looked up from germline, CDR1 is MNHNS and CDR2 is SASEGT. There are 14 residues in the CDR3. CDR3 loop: CASSVWTVTYEQYF.

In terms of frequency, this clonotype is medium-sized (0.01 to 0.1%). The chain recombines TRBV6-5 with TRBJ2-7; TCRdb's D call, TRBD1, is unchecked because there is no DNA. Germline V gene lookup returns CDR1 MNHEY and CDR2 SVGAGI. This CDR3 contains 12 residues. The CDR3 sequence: CASRPYRGEQYF.

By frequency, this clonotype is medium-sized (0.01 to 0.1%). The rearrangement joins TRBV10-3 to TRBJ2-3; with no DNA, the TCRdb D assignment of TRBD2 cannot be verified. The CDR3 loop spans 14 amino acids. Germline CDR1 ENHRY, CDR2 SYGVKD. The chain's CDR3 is CAISDRALADTQYF.

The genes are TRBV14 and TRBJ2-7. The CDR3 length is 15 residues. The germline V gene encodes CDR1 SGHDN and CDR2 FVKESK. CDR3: CASTPSGSRSYEQYF.

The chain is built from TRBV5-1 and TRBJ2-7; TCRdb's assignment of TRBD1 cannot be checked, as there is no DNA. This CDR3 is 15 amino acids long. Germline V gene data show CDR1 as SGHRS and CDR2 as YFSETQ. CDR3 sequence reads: CASSLAGGQAYEQYF.

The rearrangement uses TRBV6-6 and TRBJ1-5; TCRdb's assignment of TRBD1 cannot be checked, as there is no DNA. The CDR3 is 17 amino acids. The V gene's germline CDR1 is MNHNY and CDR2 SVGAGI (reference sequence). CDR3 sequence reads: CASSYFPGQGGHQPQHF.

This CDR3 is CATSDGGGLDYGYTF. This chain uses TRBV24-1 with TRBJ1-2; TCRdb calls TRBD1, which cannot be checked without DNA. This CDR3 is 15 amino acids long. The germline V gene encodes CDR1 KGHDR and CDR2 SFDVKD.